A single T cell receptor (beta chain) is shown here with its context. Its matching antigen is unknown. The sample holds other DNA sequences that translate to the same CDR3. Trimming shortened V by 5 bases and J by 0 bases, and 5 bases separated the two germline ends. Germline-derived CDR1 and CDR2 are MNHEY and SVGAGI. The CDR3 is made up of 12 amino acids. This sample is drawn from a study of shared clonotypes between healthy human individuals. TCRdb's table, derived via immunoSEQ multiplex PCR, lists solely in-frame clones and lacks some. Found here are about 2.3 million clones, 85% to 95% of them singletons; the top ten hold approximately 0.4%. Study outcomes and limitations: As a rule, naive subsets had a larger estimated richness than memory subsets. Incomplete sequencing of sorted subsets was indicated by rarefaction despite large depth.

Material: naive CD4+ T cells from PBMCs. Subset reported: CD45RA+ positively selected. V is TRBV6-5 and J is TRBJ2-7; D perhaps matches TRBD1 (5 bases). The clonotype originates from a young man in good health. Some clones in this sample may be carry-over from other donors' samples. The CDR3 DNA is TGTGCCAGCAGTGGACACTCCTACGAGCAGTACTTC. It is translated as CASSGHSYEQYF.